This passage covers 24 T cell receptor beta chains from one sample sequenced in a study of blood T cell repertoires in COVID-19. The method was immunoSEQ multiplex PCR; TCRdb's version includes in-frame clones alone and lacks a portion of them. The sample has roughly 60,000 clones, about 86% seen once. The specimen was peripheral blood. The receptors originated from a man older than 75 with COVID-19, enrolled during active disease.

The CDR3 nucleotides read TGTGCCAGCAGCGCCCTCCTCGGTTGGGCGGGCTACACCTTC. It is translated as CASSALLGWAGYTF. The V gene is TRBV7-2, the J gene TRBJ1-2, with D uncertain. In germline, CDR1 is SGHTA, CDR2 FQGNSA. Trimming removed 5 bases from V and 8 bases from J, with 18 bases in between. The CDR3 sequence is 14 residues long.

The chain links TRBV27 to TRBJ1-4, with D maybe TRBD1 (5 bases). CDR1 MNHEY and CDR2 SMNVEV come from the germline V gene (reference sequence). V dropped 6 bases and J dropped 7 bases, with 21 bases sitting between them. CDR3 length: 16 residues. DNA of the CDR3: TGTGCCAGCAGGTCCCTCGGGGGGGAAGATAGTGAAAAACTGTTTTTT. It codes for CASRSLGGEDSEKLFF.

The chain couples TRBV28 to TRBJ1-6; no firm D call. From germline, CDR1 is MDHEN and CDR2 SYDVKM. The CDR3 consists of 17 residues. V lost 2 bases, J lost 0 bases, and 11 bases lay in between. The CDR3 DNA reads TGTGCCAGCAGTTTAGGACTCCGGAGCTCCTATAATTCACCCCTCCACTTT. Residues: CASSLGLRSSYNSPLHF.

The chain is built from TRBV19 and TRBJ2-3, with 15 positions matching TRBD2. Germline CDR1 is LNHDA and CDR2 is SQIVND (reference sequence). The CDR3 covers 19 residues. The ends lost 1 base at V and 4 bases at J; junction bases unmatched: 9. The CDR3 loop reads CASSIGFWRTSGRADTQYF. CDR3 bases: TGTGCCAGTAGTATAGGTTTTTGGAGGACTAGCGGGAGGGCAGATACGCAGTATTTT.

The J gene is TRBJ1-4, the V gene TRBV18; D remains unclear. Germline V gives CDR1 KGHSH, CDR2 LQKENI. V was trimmed by 3 bases and J by 0 bases, leaving 17 bases between them. The CDR3 extends over 18 amino acids. The CDR3 DNA reads TGTGCCAGCTCACCCACGGGAACTGGATTTTCAACTAATGAAAAACTGTTTTTT. Residues: CASSPTGTGFSTNEKLFF.

The chain couples TRBV9 to TRBJ2-5; 7 bases map to TRBD2. CDR1 and CDR2 (germline): SGDLS, YYNGEE. This CDR3 comprises 16 residues. The V and J ends lost 4 bases and 2 bases, in that order; junction bases with no gene match: 11. CDR3 residues: CASSRASGTLQETQYF. CDR3 DNA sequence: TGTGCCAGCAGCCGGGCCAGCGGGACCCTGCAAGAGACCCAGTACTTC.

This chain uses TRBV19 with TRBJ2-1; 11 bases map to TRBD2. Germline V CDR1 and CDR2: LNHDA, SQIVND (reference sequence). V dropped 5 bases and J dropped 3; count of bases not matched to a gene: 6. This CDR3 comprises 16 residues. This CDR3 is CASSVRLAGLYNEQFF. For the CDR3, the DNA is TGTGCCAGTAGTGTGCGACTAGCGGGGCTCTACAATGAGCAGTTCTTC.

The rearrangement uses TRBV11-2 and TRBJ1-5; D is possibly TRBD1 (5 bases). Per the germline V gene, CDR1 is SGHAT and CDR2 is FQNNGV. The CDR3 consists of 14 residues. V lost 1 base to trimming and J lost 3 bases, with 7 bases between them. CDR3 residues: CASSLVGPNQPQHF. CDR3 sequence (DNA): TGTGCCAGCAGCTTAGTGGGGCCCAATCAGCCCCAGCATTTT.

The rearrangement joins TRBV5-4 to TRBJ2-2, with D tentatively TRBD1 (7 bases). V was clipped by 3 bases and J by 3 bases, with 12 bases between them. The CDR3 runs 15 residues. Germline V gene sequence: CDR1 SGHNT, CDR2 YYREEE (reference sequence). The CDR3, as DNA: TGTGCCAGCAGCTCCGCCAGGGGGGACACCGGGGAGCTGTTTTTT. Translated, it gives CASSSARGDTGELFF.

The chain employs TRBV7-2 and TRBJ1-1, with D maybe TRBD1 (6 bases). Deletions cut 2 bases from V and 5 bases from J, with 21 bases between. CDR3 length: 17 residues. The germline V gene encodes CDR1 SGHTA and CDR2 FQGNSA. The CDR3 DNA reads as TGTGCCAGCAGCTTATATGGAGTCCCGGGAGGGGGAACTGAAGCTTTCTTT. As protein: CASSLYGVPGGGTEAFF.

The rearrangement links TRBV5-1 to TRBJ2-2; 7 bases fit TRBD2. The germline V gene encodes CDR1 SGHRS and CDR2 YFSETQ. The CDR3 loop spans 13 amino acids. With V trimmed by 6 bases and J by 3 bases, 2 bases remained unmatched. DNA of the CDR3: TGCGCCAGCAACCGGGGGGACACCGGGGAGCTGTTTTTT. Translating it yields CASNRGDTGELFF. The whole variable domain, remainder taken from reference TRBV5-1 and TRBJ2-2, is KAGVTQTPRYLIKTRGQQVTLSCSPISGHRSVSWYQQTPGQGLQFLFEYFSETQRNKGNFPGRFSGRQFSNSRSEMNVSTLELGDSALYLCASNRGDTGELFFGEGSRLTVL.

CDR3 DNA: TGCGCCAGCACCCTGACTAGCGCCCAAGAGACCCAGTACTTC. As protein: CASTLTSAQETQYF. The rearrangement uses TRBV5-1 and TRBJ2-5; 8 bases fit TRBD2. CDR1 SGHRS and CDR2 YFSETQ come from the germline V gene. The CDR3 is 14 residues long. V lost 6 bases to trimming and J lost 1 base; unmatched junction nucleotides: 5.

The genes are TRBV7-2 and TRBJ1-4, with D unclear. Germline V gives CDR1 SGHTA, CDR2 FQGNSA. CDR3 length: 13 residues. The V gene lost 5 bases and the J gene lost 8 bases, with 12 bases spanning the gap. For the CDR3, the DNA is TGTGCCAGCAGCCCCGGCGCAGGCGAAAAACTGTTTTTT. Protein: CASSPGAGEKLFF.

The chain combines TRBV19 with TRBJ1-2; D call uncertain. Germline V lookup: CDR1 LNHDA, CDR2 SQIVND (reference sequence). This CDR3 is built from 13 residues. V was trimmed by 3 bases and J by 3 bases, leaving 8 bases between them. The CDR3 protein is CASSMPEHYGYTF. The CDR3 DNA reads as TGTGCCAGTAGTATGCCAGAACACTATGGCTACACCTTC.

V is TRBV6-5 and J is TRBJ2-5; 8 nucleotides match TRBD2. CDR1 is MNHEY and CDR2 is SVGAGI in the germline V gene. The CDR3 consists of 14 residues. Unmatched junction bases numbered 11, after V lost 9 bases and J lost 5 bases. In DNA, the CDR3 is TGTGCCAGTCGTAGCGGGACCAAGGTGGAGACCCAGTACTTC. Protein: CASRSGTKVETQYF.

The chain employs TRBV7-9 and TRBJ1-6; 10 bases fit TRBD1. The CDR3 totals 16 residues. CDR1 and CDR2 (germline): SEHNR, FQNEAQ (reference sequence). V gave up 5 bases and J gave up 4 bases; unmatched junction bases: 5. The CDR3, as DNA: TGTGCCAGCAGCCCAAGACAGGGGGCTTATAATTCACCCCTCCACTTT. Residues: CASSPRQGAYNSPLHF.

This clone was recorded at least ten times. The V gene is TRBV18, the J gene TRBJ1-2, with TRBD1 matching over 8 bases. The CDR3 length is 15 residues. The germline V gene encodes CDR1 KGHSH and CDR2 LQKENI. With V trimmed by 3 bases and J by 6 bases, 9 bases remained unmatched. The CDR3 DNA reads as TGTGCCAGCTCACCTACCGGACAGGGAGAGAATGGCTACACCTTC. Amino acids: CASSPTGQGENGYTF.

The J gene is TRBJ2-1, the V gene TRBV18, with TRBD2 identical over 11 bases. J gave up 2 bases and V 3 bases, and 0 bases lay outside the gene matches. Per the germline V gene, CDR1 is KGHSH and CDR2 is LQKENI. The CDR3 has 15 amino acids. CDR3 nucleotides: TGTGCCAGCTCACCTAGCGGGAGGGCCTACAATGAGCAGTTCTTC. Its protein product is CASSPSGRAYNEQFF.

V gene TRBV25-1 combines with J gene TRBJ1-1; 11 bases agree with TRBD1. The germline gives CDR1 MGHDK, CDR2 SYGVNS. The CDR3 totals 16 residues. V trimming: 4 bases; J trimming: 3 bases; junction bases outside the gene matches: 7. The CDR3 loop reads CASSGGTGGYDTEAFF. The CDR3 region has the DNA TGTGCCAGCAGTGGGGGGACAGGGGGTTATGACACTGAAGCTTTCTTT.

The V gene is TRBV27, the J gene TRBJ1-4; 9 bases align to TRBD1. The junction had 9 bases not matched to a gene; V was cut back by 8 bases and J by 5 bases. Germline values: CDR1 MNHEY, CDR2 SMNVEV (reference sequence). The CDR3 is 15 residues long. The CDR3 region has the DNA TGTGCCAGCGCCCGGGACAGGGCCTCCAATGAAAAACTGTTTTTT. Its protein is CASARDRASNEKLFF. Filled out from reference TRBV27 and TRBJ1-4, the complete variable domain reads EAQVTQNPRYLITVTGKKLTVTCSQNMNHEYMSWYRQDPGLGLRQIYYSMNVEVTDKGDVPEGYKVSRKEKRNFPLILESPSPNQTSLYFCASARDRASNEKLFFGSGTQLSVL.

This chain links TRBV4-1 with TRBJ1-1; 8 bases align to TRBD1. The ends lost 4 bases at V and 0 bases at J; junction bases unmatched: 4. CDR1 and CDR2 (germline): MGHRA, YSYEKL. The CDR3 loop spans 15 amino acids. CDR3 protein: CASSRGQAMNTEAFF. CDR3 in DNA: TGCGCCAGCAGCCGGGGACAGGCCATGAACACTGAAGCTTTCTTT.

The chain joins TRBV19 to TRBJ2-3; 9 nucleotides agree with TRBD1. The CDR3 totals 16 residues. V lost 2 bases, J lost 5 bases, and 8 bases stayed unmatched. The V gene's germline CDR1 is LNHDA and CDR2 SQIVND (reference sequence). CDR3: CASSIRTGASGDTQYF. The CDR3 region has the DNA TGTGCCAGTAGTATAAGGACAGGGGCGAGCGGAGATACGCAGTATTTT.

The V call is TRBV5-1, the J call TRBJ2-1; D is perhaps TRBD2 (5 bases). The germline V gene encodes CDR1 SGHRS and CDR2 YFSETQ. The V end lost 4 bases, the J end lost 10 bases, and 18 bases lay between the germline ends. The CDR3 length is 14 residues. The CDR3 region is CASSPGLNPREQFF. CDR3 sequence (DNA): TGCGCCAGCAGCCCTGGACTCAACCCAAGGGAGCAGTTCTTC. The variable domain in full, with the rest retrieved from reference TRBV5-1 and TRBJ2-1, is KAGVTQTPRYLIKTRGQQVTLSCSPISGHRSVSWYQQTPGQGLQFLFEYFSETQRNKGNFPGRFSGRQFSNSRSEMNVSTLELGDSALYLCASSPGLNPREQFFGPGTRLTVL.

In its sample, this clone was seen once. The rearrangement links TRBV4-3 to TRBJ2-6, with D maybe TRBD2 (5 bases). Trimming left V 2 bases short and J 4 bases short, with 18 bases between. The CDR3 runs to 18 residues. Germline loops: CDR1 LGHNA, CDR2 YSLEER. The DNA for the CDR3 is TGCGCCAGCAGCCAAAAGCCCCTATCTAGCTCCGGGGCCAACGTCCTGACTTTC. Protein product: CASSQKPLSSSGANVLTF.